The entry below gives a single T cell receptor (beta chain) sequence along with its context. As yet, its antigen is unknown. J gave up 4 bases and V 3 bases, and 7 bases lay outside the gene matches. This CDR3 is 15 amino acids long. Germline-derived CDR1 and CDR2 are SGHRS and YFSETQ. The data were produced by immunoSEQ multiplex PCR, yet TCRdb's version contains in-frame clones alone and is incomplete. The table lists 56,000 or so clones, about 77% of them singletons. The entry originates in a study of a mutant IDH1 vaccine in newly diagnosed glioma. Study-wide background: Patients were started on vaccination 4-6 weeks after radiotherapy alone, or with temozolomide cycles.

Time point meaning: week 5, during vaccination. Each dose delivered 300 ug of mutant IDH1 20-mer peptide subcutaneously with imiquimod. This chain joins TRBV5-1 and TRBJ2-5; TRBD2 aligns across 9 bases. The source of this sequence is a woman aged 40 to 49 with glioma. The sequenced sample was PBMCs, obtained from a glioma patient whose treatment included an IDH1 peptide vaccine. The chain's CDR3 is CASSSSSGVAETQYF. Written as DNA, the CDR3 is TGCGCCAGCAGCTCCTCTAGCGGGGTGGCAGAGACCCAGTACTTC. Together with reference TRBV5-1 and TRBJ2-5, the CDR3 gives the full variable domain: KAGVTQTPRYLIKTRGQQVTLSCSPISGHRSVSWYQQTPGQGLQFLFEYFSETQRNKGNFPGRFSGRQFSNSRSEMNVSTLELGDSALYLCASSSSSGVAETQYFGPGTRLLVL.